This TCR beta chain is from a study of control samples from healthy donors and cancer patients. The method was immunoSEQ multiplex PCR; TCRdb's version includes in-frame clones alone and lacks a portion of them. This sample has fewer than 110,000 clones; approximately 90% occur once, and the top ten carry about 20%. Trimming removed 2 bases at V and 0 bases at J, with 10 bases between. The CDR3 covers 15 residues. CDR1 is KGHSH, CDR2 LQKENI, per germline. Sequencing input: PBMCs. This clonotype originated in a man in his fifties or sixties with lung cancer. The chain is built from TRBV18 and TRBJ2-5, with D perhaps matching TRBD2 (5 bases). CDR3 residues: CASSPVWGDQETQYF. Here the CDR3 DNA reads TGTGCCAGCTCACCAGTATGGGGAGACCAAGAGACCCAGTACTTC.